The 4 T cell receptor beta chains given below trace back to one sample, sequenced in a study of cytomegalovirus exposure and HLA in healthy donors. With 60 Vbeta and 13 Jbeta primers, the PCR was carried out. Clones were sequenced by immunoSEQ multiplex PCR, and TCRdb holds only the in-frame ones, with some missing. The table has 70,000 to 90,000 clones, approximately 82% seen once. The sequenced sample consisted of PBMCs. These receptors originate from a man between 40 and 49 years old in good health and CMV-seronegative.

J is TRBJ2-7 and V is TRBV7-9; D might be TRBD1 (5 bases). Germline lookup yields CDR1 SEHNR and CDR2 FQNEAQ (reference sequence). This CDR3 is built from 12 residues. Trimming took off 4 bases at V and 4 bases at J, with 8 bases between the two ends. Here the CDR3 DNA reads TGTGCCAGCAGCTGGACACCTTACGAGCAGTACTTC. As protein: CASSWTPYEQYF. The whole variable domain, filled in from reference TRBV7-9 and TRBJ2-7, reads DTGVSQNPRHKITKRGQNVTFRCDPISEHNRLYWYRQTLGQGPEFLTYFQNEAQLEKSRLLSDRFSAERPKGSFSTLEIQRTEQGDSAMYLCASSWTPYEQYFGPGTRLTVT.

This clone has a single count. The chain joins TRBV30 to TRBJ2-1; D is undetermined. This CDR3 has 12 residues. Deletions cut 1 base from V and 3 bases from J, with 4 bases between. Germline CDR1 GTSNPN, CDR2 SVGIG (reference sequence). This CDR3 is CAWSGLYNEQFF. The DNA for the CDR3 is TGTGCCTGGAGTGGGCTCTACAATGAGCAGTTCTTC.

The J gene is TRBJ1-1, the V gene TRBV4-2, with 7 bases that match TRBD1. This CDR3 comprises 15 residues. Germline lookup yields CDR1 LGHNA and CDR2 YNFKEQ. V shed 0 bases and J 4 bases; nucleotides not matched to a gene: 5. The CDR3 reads CASSQDEGAVTEAFF. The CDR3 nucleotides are TGTGCCAGCAGCCAAGATGAGGGGGCGGTCACTGAAGCTTTCTTT.

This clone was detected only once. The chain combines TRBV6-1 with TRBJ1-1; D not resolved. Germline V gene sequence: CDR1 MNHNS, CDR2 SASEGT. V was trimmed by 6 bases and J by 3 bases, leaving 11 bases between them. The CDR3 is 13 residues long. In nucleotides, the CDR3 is TGTGCCAGCAGGGTTTTGGGAGACACTGAAGCTTTCTTT. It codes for CASRVLGDTEAFF.